Each of the 11 T cell receptor beta chains below was sequenced from the same sample in a study of blood T cell repertoires in COVID-19. Measured with immunoSEQ multiplex PCR; TCRdb has only the in-frame clones, and not every one. The table shows 98,000 or so clones, with about 88% occurring only once. The sequenced material came from peripheral blood. The receptors here all came from a human donor in a cohort sampled during active COVID-19.

The V call is TRBV6-5, the J call TRBJ1-1; TRBD1 is a possible D gene (5 bases). The CDR3 spans 13 residues. V was cut by 8 bases and J by 1 base, with 11 bases left in between. The germline V gene has CDR1 MNHEY and CDR2 SVGAGI. CDR3 amino acids: CASYDSQNTEAFF. The CDR3 region has the DNA TGTGCCAGCTACGACAGCCAGAACACTGAAGCTTTCTTT.

The V call is TRBV24-1, the J call TRBJ1-1; 7 bases match TRBD1. Per germline, CDR1 KGHDR and CDR2 SFDVKD. Germline trimming cut 8 bases from V and 0 bases from J; bases unmatched to any gene: 5. The CDR3 length is 14 residues. The CDR3 region is CATKGADMNTEAFF. The CDR3 DNA reads as TGTGCCACCAAGGGGGCCGACATGAACACTGAAGCTTTCTTT.

In this sample, this clone turned up once. V and J are TRBV19 and TRBJ1-1; the D is unclear. CDR3 length equals 14 residues. Per the germline V gene, CDR1 is LNHDA and CDR2 is SQIVND (reference sequence). Between the trimmed V and J ends, which lost 2 bases and 2 bases, there was a span of 9 bases. CDR3 region: CASSIKASNTEAFF. CDR3 nucleotides: TGTGCCAGTAGTATAAAAGCGTCAAACACTGAAGCTTTCTTT.

The chain carries TRBV28 and TRBJ1-2; 7 nucleotides align to TRBD1. Per the germline V gene, CDR1 is MDHEN and CDR2 is SYDVKM. V shed 2 bases, J shed 8 bases, and the junction held 17 bases outside the gene matches. This CDR3 contains 17 residues. As DNA, the CDR3 is TGTGCCAGCAGTTTACGACCGGGACAGAGCCGATATAGCGGCTACACCTTC. Translation: CASSLRPGQSRYSGYTF.

The rearrangement links TRBV7-8 to TRBJ2-7; possible D gene TRBD1, 7 bases. The CDR3 spans 15 residues. In germline, CDR1 is SGHVS, CDR2 FQNEAQ. V was pared by 6 bases and J by 4 bases, with 19 bases between. CDR3 nucleotide sequence: TGTGCCAGCAGTCCGGGTGGAGGGACAGATTACGAGCAGTACTTC. This gives the protein CASSPGGGTDYEQYF.

This chain connects TRBV19 to TRBJ1-3, with D uncertain. Germline V gene data show CDR1 as LNHDA and CDR2 as SQIVND (reference sequence). The CDR3 loop spans 16 amino acids. Between the trimmed V and J ends, which lost 2 bases and 0 bases, there was a span of 11 bases. The CDR3 nucleotides are TGTGCCAGTAGTATAAGGACTGACACCTCTGGAAACACCATATATTTT. Protein product: CASSIRTDTSGNTIYF.

This chain uses TRBV27 with TRBJ2-7, with 10 bases matching TRBD2. The CDR3 spans 16 residues. The V and J ends lost 4 bases and 4 bases, in that order; junction bases with no gene match: 10. CDR1 is MNHEY, CDR2 SMNVEV, per germline (reference sequence). The CDR3 loop reads CASSSLAGVKKYEQYF. In DNA form, the CDR3 reads TGTGCCAGCAGTTCCCTAGCGGGAGTAAAAAAGTACGAGCAGTACTTC.

The chain has TRBV9 and TRBJ2-3; 11 positions match TRBD2. The CDR3 length is 17 residues. With 3 bases clipped from V and 0 bases from J, the junction kept 6 bases outside the gene matches. Per germline, CDR1 SGDLS and CDR2 YYNGEE. DNA for the CDR3: TGTGCCAGCAGCGCCCGAGGGACTAGCGGAAGCACAGATACGCAGTATTTT. Translation: CASSARGTSGSTDTQYF.

In nucleotides, the CDR3 is TGTGCCAGCAGTTCCGCCGGACAGGCCGTGACTCGTGGCTACACCTTC. This translates into CASSSAGQAVTRGYTF. This chain links TRBV6-6 with TRBJ1-2; TRBD1 agrees at 7 bases. V lost 4 bases to trimming and J lost 7 bases; unmatched junction nucleotides: 15. In germline, CDR1 is MNHNY, CDR2 SVGAGI (reference sequence). This CDR3 is built from 16 residues.

This clone has only one observation. The CDR3 DNA reads as TGCAGTGCTAGTGCCGGGGAGTACTACAATGAGCAGTTCTTC. Its protein is CSASAGEYYNEQFF. This chain joins TRBV20-1 and TRBJ2-1; tentatively, D is TRBD2 (5 bases). Germline lookup yields CDR1 DFQATT and CDR2 SNEGSKA (reference sequence). Trimming left V 3 bases short and J 3 bases short, with 12 bases between. The CDR3 runs 14 residues.

The rearrangement uses TRBV11-2 and TRBJ1-5; a possible D gene is TRBD1 (6 bases). CDR1 and CDR2 from the germline V gene are SGHAT and FQNNGV. CDR3 size: 16 residues. V lost 5 bases and J lost 5, with 19 bases in between. The CDR3 protein is CASSRGAGSGDQPQHF. The CDR3 DNA follows: TGTGCCAGCAGCCGGGGGGCGGGGAGTGGCGATCAGCCCCAGCATTTT.